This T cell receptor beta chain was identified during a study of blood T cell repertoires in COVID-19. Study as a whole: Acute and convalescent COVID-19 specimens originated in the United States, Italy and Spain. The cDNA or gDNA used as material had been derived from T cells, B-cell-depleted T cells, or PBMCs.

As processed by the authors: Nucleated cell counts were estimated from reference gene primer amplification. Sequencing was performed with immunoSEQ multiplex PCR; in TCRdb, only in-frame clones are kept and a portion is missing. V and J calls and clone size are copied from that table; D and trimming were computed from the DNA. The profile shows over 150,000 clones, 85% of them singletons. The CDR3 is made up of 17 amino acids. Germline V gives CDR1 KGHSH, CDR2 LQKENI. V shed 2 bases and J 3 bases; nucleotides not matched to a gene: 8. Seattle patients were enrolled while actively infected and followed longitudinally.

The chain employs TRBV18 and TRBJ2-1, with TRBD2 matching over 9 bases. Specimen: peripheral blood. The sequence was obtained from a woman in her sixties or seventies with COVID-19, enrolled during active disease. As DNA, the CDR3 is TGTGCCAGCTCACCAAAAGGAGCGGGGGGCTTCTACAATGAGCAGTTCTTC. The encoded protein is CASSPKGAGGFYNEQFF.